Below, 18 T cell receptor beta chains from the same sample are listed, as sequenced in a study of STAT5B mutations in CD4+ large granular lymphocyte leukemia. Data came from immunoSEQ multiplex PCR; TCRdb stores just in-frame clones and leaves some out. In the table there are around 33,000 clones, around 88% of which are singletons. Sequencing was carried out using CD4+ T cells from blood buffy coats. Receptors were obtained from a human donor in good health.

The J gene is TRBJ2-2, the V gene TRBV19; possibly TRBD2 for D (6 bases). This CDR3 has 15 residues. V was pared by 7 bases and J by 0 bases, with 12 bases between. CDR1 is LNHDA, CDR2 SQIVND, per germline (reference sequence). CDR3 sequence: CASKSGRANTGELFF. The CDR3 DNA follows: TGTGCCAGTAAAAGCGGGCGCGCGAACACCGGGGAGCTGTTTTTT.

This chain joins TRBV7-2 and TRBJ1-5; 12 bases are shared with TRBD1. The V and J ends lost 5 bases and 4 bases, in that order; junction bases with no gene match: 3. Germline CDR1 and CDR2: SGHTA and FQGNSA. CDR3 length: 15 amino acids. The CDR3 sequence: CASSRGQGANQPQHF. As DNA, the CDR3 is TGTGCCAGCAGCCGGGGACAGGGGGCGAATCAGCCCCAGCATTTT.

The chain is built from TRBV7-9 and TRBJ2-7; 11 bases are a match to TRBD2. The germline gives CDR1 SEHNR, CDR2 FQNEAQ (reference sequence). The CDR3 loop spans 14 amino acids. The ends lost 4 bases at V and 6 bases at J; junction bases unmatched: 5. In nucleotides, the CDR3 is TGTGCCAGCAGCTCAACTAGCGGGAGTTTCGAGCAGTACTTC. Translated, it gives CASSSTSGSFEQYF.

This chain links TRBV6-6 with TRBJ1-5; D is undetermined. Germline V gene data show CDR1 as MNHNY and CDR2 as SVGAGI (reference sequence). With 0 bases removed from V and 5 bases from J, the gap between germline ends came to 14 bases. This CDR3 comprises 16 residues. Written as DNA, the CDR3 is TGTGCCAGCAGTTACTCCATTTCGCCCCGGGATCAGCCCCAGCATTTT. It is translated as CASSYSISPRDQPQHF.

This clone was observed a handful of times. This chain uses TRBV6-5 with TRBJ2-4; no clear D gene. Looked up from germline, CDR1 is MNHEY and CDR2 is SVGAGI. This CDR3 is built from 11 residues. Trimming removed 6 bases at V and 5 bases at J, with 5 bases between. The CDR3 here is CASRKENIQYF. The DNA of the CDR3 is TGTGCCAGCAGGAAAGAAAACATTCAGTACTTC.

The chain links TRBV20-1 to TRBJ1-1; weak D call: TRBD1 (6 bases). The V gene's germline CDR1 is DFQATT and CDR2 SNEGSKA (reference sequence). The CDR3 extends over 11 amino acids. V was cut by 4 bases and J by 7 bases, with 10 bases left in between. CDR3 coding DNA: TGCAGTGCTACAGGGACACGTGAAGCTTTCTTT. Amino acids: CSATGTREAFF.

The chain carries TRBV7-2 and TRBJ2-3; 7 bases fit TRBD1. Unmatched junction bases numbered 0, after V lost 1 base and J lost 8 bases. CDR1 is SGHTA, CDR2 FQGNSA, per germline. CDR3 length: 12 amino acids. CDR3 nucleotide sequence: TGTGCCAGCAGCTTAGACAGGGGTACGCAGTATTTT. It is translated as CASSLDRGTQYF.

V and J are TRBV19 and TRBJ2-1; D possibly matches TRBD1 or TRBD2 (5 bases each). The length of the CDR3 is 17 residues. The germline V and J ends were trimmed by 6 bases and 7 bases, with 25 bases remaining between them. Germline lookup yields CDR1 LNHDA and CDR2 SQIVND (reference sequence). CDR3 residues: CASRWGTKWSLWNEQFF. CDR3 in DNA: TGTGCCAGTAGATGGGGGACGAAGTGGAGTCTGTGGAATGAGCAGTTCTTC.

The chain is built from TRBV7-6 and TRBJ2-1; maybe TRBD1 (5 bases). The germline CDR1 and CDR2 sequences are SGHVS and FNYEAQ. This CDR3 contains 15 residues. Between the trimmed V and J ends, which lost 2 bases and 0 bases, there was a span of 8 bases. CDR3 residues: CASSLWGSSYNEQFF. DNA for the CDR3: TGTGCCAGCAGCTTATGGGGCAGCTCCTACAATGAGCAGTTCTTC.

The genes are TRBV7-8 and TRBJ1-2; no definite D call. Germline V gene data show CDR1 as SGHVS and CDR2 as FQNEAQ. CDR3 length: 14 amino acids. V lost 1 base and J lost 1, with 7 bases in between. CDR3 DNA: TGTGCCAGCAGCTTAGAAAGGTTTAACTATGGCTACACCTTC. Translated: CASSLERFNYGYTF.

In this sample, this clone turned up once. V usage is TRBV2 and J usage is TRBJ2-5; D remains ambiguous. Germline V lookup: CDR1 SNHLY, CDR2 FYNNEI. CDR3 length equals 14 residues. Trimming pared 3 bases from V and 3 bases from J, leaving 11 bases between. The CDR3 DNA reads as TGTGCCAGCAGTGACCGTCGGGCAGAAGAGACCCAGTACTTC. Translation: CASSDRRAEETQYF.

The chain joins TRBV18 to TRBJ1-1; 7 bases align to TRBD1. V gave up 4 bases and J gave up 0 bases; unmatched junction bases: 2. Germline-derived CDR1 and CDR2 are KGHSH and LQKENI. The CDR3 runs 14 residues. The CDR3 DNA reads TGTGCCAGCTCACGGGACAGCATGAACACTGAAGCTTTCTTT. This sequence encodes CASSRDSMNTEAFF.

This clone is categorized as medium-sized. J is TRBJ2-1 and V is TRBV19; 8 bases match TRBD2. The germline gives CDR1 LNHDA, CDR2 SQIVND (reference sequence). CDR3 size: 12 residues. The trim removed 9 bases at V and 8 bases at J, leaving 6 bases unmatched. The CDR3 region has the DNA TGTGCCAGCAAGACTAGCGATTATGAGCAGTTCTTC. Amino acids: CASKTSDYEQFF. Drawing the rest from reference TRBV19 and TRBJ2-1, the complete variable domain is DGGITQSPKYLFRKEGQNVTLSCEQNLNHDAMYWYRQDPGQGLRLIYYSQIVNDFQKGDIAEGYSVSREKKESFPLTVTSAQKNPTAFYLCASKTSDYEQFFGPGTRLTVL.

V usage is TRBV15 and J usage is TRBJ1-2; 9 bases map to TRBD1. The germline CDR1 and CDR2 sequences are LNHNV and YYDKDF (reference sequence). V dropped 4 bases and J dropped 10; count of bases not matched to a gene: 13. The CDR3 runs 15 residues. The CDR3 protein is CATSKSRGQGPPYTF. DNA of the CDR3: TGTGCCACCAGCAAGAGCCGGGGACAGGGACCACCCTACACCTTC.

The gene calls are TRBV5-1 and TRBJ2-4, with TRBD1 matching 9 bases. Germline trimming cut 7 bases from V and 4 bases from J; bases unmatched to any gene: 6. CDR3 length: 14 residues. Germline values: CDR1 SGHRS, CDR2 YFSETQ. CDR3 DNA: TGCGCCAGCCATACCGGGACAGGGAAAAACATTCAGTACTTC. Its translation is CASHTGTGKNIQYF.

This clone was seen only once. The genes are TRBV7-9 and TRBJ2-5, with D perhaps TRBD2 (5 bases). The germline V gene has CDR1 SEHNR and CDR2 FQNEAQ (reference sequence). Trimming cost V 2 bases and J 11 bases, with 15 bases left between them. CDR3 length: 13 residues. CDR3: CASSLFQVGEQYF. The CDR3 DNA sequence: TGTGCCAGCAGCTTATTCCAAGTGGGAGAGCAGTACTTC.

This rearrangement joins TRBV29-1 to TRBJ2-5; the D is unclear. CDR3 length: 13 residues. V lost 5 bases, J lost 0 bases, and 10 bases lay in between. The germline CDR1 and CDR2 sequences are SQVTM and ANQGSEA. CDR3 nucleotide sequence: TGCAGCGTTCAGACACCCAACCAAGAGACCCAGTACTTC. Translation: CSVQTPNQETQYF.

The CDR3 loop is CASGVVGYTF. The CDR3 DNA sequence: TGTGCCAGCGGGGTGGTAGGCTACACCTTC. V usage is TRBV6-1 and J usage is TRBJ1-2; D gene uncertain. Germline V gene sequence: CDR1 MNHNS, CDR2 SASEGT. V was clipped by 8 bases and J by 8 bases, with 9 bases between them. The CDR3 is 10 amino acids.